This entry lists 31 T cell receptor beta chains sequenced from one sample in a study of human T cells and chemical hapten exposure. TCRdb called the RACE reads again in MiXCR, with one record for every CDR3 protein. Of over 80,000 distinct CDR3 sequences listed, about a tenth are singletons. Indicated time point: patch test 3, about 24 weeks after DPC sensitization. This sample's treatment: therapeutic diphenylcyclopropenone sensitization with weekly scalp DPC. The input for sequencing was whole blood, taken in connection with sensitization to the hapten diphenylcyclopropenone (DPC). The receptor set was obtained from a woman under 40 with alopecia areata. Some clones in this sample may be carry-over from other donors' samples.

In this sample, this clonotype turned up many times. The chain employs TRBV29-1 and TRBJ2-3; TRBD1 agrees at 7 bases. The CDR3 runs 13 residues. In germline, CDR1 is SQVTM, CDR2 ANQGSEA. The junction had 4 bases not matched to a gene; V was cut back by 1 base and J by 6 bases. Here the CDR3 DNA reads TGCAGCGTTGAAGGGCAGGGGGATGATACGCAGTATTTT. Protein: CSVEGQGDDTQYF.

The CDR3 region is CSVEPGLAETSGANVLTF. The CDR3 DNA is TGCAGCGTTGAGCCGGGACTAGCGGAAACTTCTGGGGCCAACGTCCTGACTTTC. V is TRBV29-1 and J is TRBJ2-6; 11 bases are a match to TRBD2. CDR3 length equals 18 residues. From germline, CDR1 is SQVTM and CDR2 ANQGSEA. Trimming took 3 bases from V and 1 from J; bases not matched to a gene: 8.

The genes are TRBV28 and TRBJ2-7; D is unresolved. Trimming removed 4 bases from V and 2 bases from J, with 9 bases in between. This CDR3 is built from 13 residues. CDR1 is MDHEN, CDR2 SYDVKM, per germline. The CDR3 here is CASSYSLTYEQYF. For the CDR3, the DNA is TGTGCCAGCAGTTACAGCCTCACCTACGAGCAGTACTTC.

In its sample, this clonotype was seen a few times. The J gene is TRBJ1-2, the V gene TRBV12-3 or TRBV12-4, with 8 bases fitting TRBD1. The J segment lost 4 bases and the V segment lost 6 bases, leaving 4 bases of the junction unmatched. CDR3 length: 13 amino acids. The CDR3 spells CASRRQGLYGYTF. In DNA form, the CDR3 reads TGTGCCAGCAGACGACAGGGGCTCTATGGCTACACCTTC.

In its sample, this clonotype was seen many times. The chain joins TRBV4-2 to TRBJ2-7; weak D call: TRBD2 (6 bases). Germline lookup yields CDR1 LGHNA and CDR2 YNFKEQ. Trimming removed 0 bases at V and 0 bases at J, with 12 bases between. The CDR3 spans 16 residues. CDR3: CASSQDPTSPSYEQYF. The CDR3 DNA is TGTGCCAGCAGCCAAGACCCGACTAGTCCCTCCTACGAGCAGTACTTC.

This chain connects TRBV3-1 to TRBJ1-5, with D possibly being TRBD1 (5 bases). The CDR3 spans 15 residues. Germline V gives CDR1 LGHDT, CDR2 YNNKEL (reference sequence). Trimming removed 4 bases at V and 4 bases at J, with 14 bases between. The CDR3 region has the DNA TGTGCCAGCAGCCGATTTCCAGGGTCTAATCAGCCCCAGCATTTT. Encoded protein: CASSRFPGSNQPQHF.

This clonotype was observed many times. This chain joins TRBV20-1 and TRBJ1-4, with 9 positions matching TRBD1. This CDR3 is 15 amino acids long. CDR1 is DFQATT, CDR2 SNEGSKA, per germline (reference sequence). V trimming: 4 bases; J trimming: 2 bases; junction bases outside the gene matches: 5. DNA for the CDR3: TGCAGTGCTAAACTAGGACAGGGGACTAATGAAAAACTGTTTTTT. Translated: CSAKLGQGTNEKLFF.

This clonotype was seen ten or more times. Relative to the germline gene, one junction end is altered; a read error may explain this. The V call is TRBV28, the J call TRBJ2-2; D perhaps matches TRBD2 (5 bases). This CDR3 comprises 13 residues. The germline CDR1 and CDR2 sequences are MDHEN and SYDVKM. In nucleotides, the CDR3 is TGTGCCAGCAGATTATGGGAGTCCGGGGAGCTGTTTTTT. Its translation is CASRLWESGELFF.

This clonotype was counted only a few times. The gene calls are TRBV4-1 and TRBJ1-2, with D maybe TRBD1 (5 bases). The V gene's germline CDR1 is MGHRA and CDR2 YSYEKL. V lost 0 bases and J 2 bases, leaving 10 bases between the germline ends. This CDR3 region has 15 residues. CDR3 DNA: TGCGCCAGCAGCCAAGATCCGACAGCCAACTATGGCTACACCTTC. This sequence encodes CASSQDPTANYGYTF.

This clonotype was seen a handful of times. V usage is TRBV2 and J usage is TRBJ1-1; 7 bases line up with TRBD1. This CDR3 has 13 amino acids. From germline, CDR1 is SNHLY and CDR2 FYNNEI. The ends lost 8 bases at V and 0 bases at J; junction bases unmatched: 3. The chain's CDR3 is CASQGQMNTEAFF. Here the CDR3 DNA reads TGTGCCAGCCAGGGACAGATGAACACTGAAGCTTTCTTT.

This chain links TRBV2 with TRBJ1-1, with 12 bases lining up with TRBD1. Germline V gives CDR1 SNHLY, CDR2 FYNNEI. The V segment lost 6 bases and the J segment 4 bases; nucleotides outside the gene matches: 3. This CDR3 has 14 residues. The CDR3 bases are TGTGCCAGCAGCGTGGGACAGGGGGCCACTGAAGCTTTCTTT. Its protein is CASSVGQGATEAFF. The complete variable domain, with remaining parts taken from reference TRBV2 and TRBJ1-1, reads EPEVTQTPSHQVTQMGQEVILRCVPISNHLYFYWYRQILGQKVEFLVSFYNNEISEKSEIFDDQFSVERPDGSNFTLKIRSTKLEDSAMYFCASSVGQGATEAFFGQGTRLTVV.

V usage is TRBV29-1 and J usage is TRBJ1-1; 8 nucleotides align to TRBD1. The junction had 6 bases not matched to a gene; V was cut back by 7 bases and J by 5 bases. Germline CDR1 reads SQVTM; CDR2 reads ANQGSEA. The CDR3 consists of 12 residues. CDR3 nucleotide sequence: TGCAGCGGCAATACAGGGGGTACTGAAGCTTTCTTT. Translation: CSGNTGGTEAFF.

This clonotype was seen at least ten times. The gene calls are TRBV6-2 or TRBV6-3 and TRBJ2-1; possible D gene TRBD1, 5 bases. The CDR3 length is 14 residues. Germline CDR1 is MNHEY and CDR2 is SVGEGT. V was pared by 0 bases and J by 11 bases, with 14 bases between. CDR3 amino acids: CASSYSKPTGQQFF. The CDR3 DNA sequence: TGTGCCAGCAGTTACTCGAAACCAACAGGTCAGCAGTTCTTC.

The chain is built from TRBV3-1 and TRBJ2-5; TRBD1 or TRBD2 may be the D gene (6 bases each). The germline V gene encodes CDR1 LGHDT and CDR2 YNNKEL (reference sequence). The CDR3 consists of 13 residues. Trimming took off 2 bases at V and 5 bases at J, with 9 bases between the two ends. Here the CDR3 DNA reads TGTGCCAGCAGCCAAAGGAGGGGGGAGACCCAGTACTTC. Its protein is CASSQRRGETQYF.

This clonotype was picked up a small number of times. This rearrangement joins TRBV30 to TRBJ1-5; D is possibly TRBD1 (5 bases). The CDR3 has 13 amino acids. In germline, CDR1 is GTSNPN, CDR2 SVGIG (reference sequence). Trimming pared 2 bases from V and 7 bases from J, leaving 12 bases between. CDR3 amino acids: CAWSLGTWQPQHF. The CDR3 DNA is TGTGCCTGGAGTTTGGGGACTTGGCAGCCCCAGCATTTT.

This chain connects TRBV3-1 to TRBJ1-6, with a possible D match to TRBD1 (5 bases). Trimming took 4 bases from V and 10 from J, leaving 11 bases between them. CDR3 size: 13 residues. Germline V CDR1 and CDR2: LGHDT, YNNKEL (reference sequence). CDR3 sequence (DNA): TGTGCCAGCAGCCCCCAGGGAGAATCACCCCTCCACTTT. Protein product: CASSPQGESPLHF. The entire variable domain, with the rest obtained from reference TRBV3-1 and TRBJ1-6, is as follows: DTAVSQTPKYLVTQMGNDKSIKCEQNLGHDTMYWYKQDSKKFLKIMFSYNNKELIINETVPNRFSPKSPDKAHLNLHINSLELGDSAVYFCASSPQGESPLHFGNGTRLTVT.

In DNA form, the CDR3 reads TGTGCCAGCAGTTACTCCCCCACAAGTTTGGCCTCTGGGGCCAACGTCCTGACTTTC. Protein: CASSYSPTSLASGANVLTF. The chain links TRBV6-2 or TRBV6-3 to TRBJ2-6; D unclear. Germline assignment: CDR1 MNHEY and CDR2 SVGEGT. The CDR3 spans 19 residues. V lost 0 bases and J 0 bases, leaving 15 bases between the germline ends.

This clonotype has just a few counts. V gene TRBV12-3 or TRBV12-4 combines with J gene TRBJ1-4; possibly TRBD1 for D (5 bases). The CDR3 spans 15 residues. Trimming cost V 5 bases and J 3 bases, with 13 bases left between them. The CDR3 reads CASSPQVSANEKLFF. The CDR3 DNA reads TGTGCCAGCAGTCCACAGGTATCGGCTAATGAAAAACTGTTTTTT.

This clonotype has a handful of counts. This chain connects TRBV25-1 to TRBJ2-4; 9 nucleotides agree with TRBD1. CDR3 length: 17 residues. V shed 3 bases and J 2 bases; nucleotides not matched to a gene: 8. Germline CDR1 reads MGHDK; CDR2 reads SYGVNS. The DNA of the CDR3 is TGTGCCAGCAGTGAGTTTGGGACAGGGCTCTCCAAAAACATTCAGTACTTC. Translated, it gives CASSEFGTGLSKNIQYF.

This clonotype was detected ten times or more. The chain has TRBV4-3 and TRBJ2-6; 7 nucleotides align to TRBD2. The CDR3 totals 16 residues. The V gene's germline CDR1 is LGHNA and CDR2 YSLEER. Trimming took 0 bases from V and 2 from J; bases not matched to a gene: 1. The CDR3 bases are TGCGCCAGCAGCCAAGAGGGAGGGGCTGGGGCCAACGTCCTGACTTTC. It is translated as CASSQEGGAGANVLTF.

This clonotype came up many times. The rearrangement uses TRBV12-3 or TRBV12-4 and TRBJ2-5; possible D gene TRBD2, 6 bases. There are 14 residues in the CDR3. Trimming left V 6 bases short and J 2 bases short, with 13 bases between. CDR3 in amino acids: CASRGDWGQETQYF. CDR3 sequence (DNA): TGTGCCAGCAGGGGGGACTGGGGACAAGAGACCCAGTACTTC.

Regarding this clonotype: A much larger clone lies one base from this, so it may be a read error. The CDR3 ends on some other residue instead of the conserved phenylalanine or tryptophan, so this is likely a read error. This sequence joins TRBV18 and TRBJ1-3; a weak D match, TRBD1 (6 bases). CDR1 is KGHSH and CDR2 is LQKENI in the germline V gene. The CDR3 length is 13 residues. V was clipped by 7 bases and J by 3 bases, with 10 bases between them. As DNA, the CDR3 is TGTGCCAGCTTACAGGGAAATGGAAACACCATATATATT. It specifies CASLQGNGNTIYI.

The V gene is TRBV20-1, the J gene TRBJ2-7, with 8 positions matching TRBD1. Trimming at V came to 2 bases and at J to 1 base, leaving 4 bases not matched to a gene. This CDR3 region has 14 residues. CDR1 and CDR2 (germline): DFQATT, SNEGSKA (reference sequence). The CDR3 bases are TGCAGTGCTAGACTAGACAGGGGATCCTACGAGCAGTACTTC. Translation: CSARLDRGSYEQYF.

This clonotype was counted at least ten times. The chain has TRBV9 and TRBJ2-2; 11 positions match TRBD2. The CDR3 has 16 residues. Germline trimming cut 4 bases from V and 8 bases from J; bases unmatched to any gene: 10. Germline CDR1 and CDR2: SGDLS and YYNGEE. The CDR3 here is CASSPLAGGPSGELFF. In DNA, the CDR3 is TGTGCCAGCAGCCCTTTAGCGGGAGGGCCTTCGGGGGAGCTGTTTTTT.

J is TRBJ1-1 and V is TRBV29-1; D is unresolved. The CDR3 contains 12 residues. V gave up 6 bases and J gave up 5 bases, with 13 bases separating them. Germline CDR1 SQVTM, CDR2 ANQGSEA. For the CDR3, the DNA is TGCAGCGTCCAGAGCAGTCGGACTGAAGCTTTCTTT. Encoded protein: CSVQSSRTEAFF.

The chain combines TRBV25-1 with TRBJ1-2, with TRBD1 as a possible D gene (5 bases). The CDR3 totals 14 residues. The V end was cut by 2 bases, the J end by 4 bases, with 11 bases between. The germline V gene has CDR1 MGHDK and CDR2 SYGVNS. As DNA, the CDR3 is TGTGCCAGCAGTGAAACAGGTCGGAGCTATGGCTACACCTTC. Protein sequence: CASSETGRSYGYTF.

This clonotype was detected many times. This rearrangement joins TRBV5-5 to TRBJ1-1, with D uncertain. The CDR3 loop spans 13 amino acids. The germline V gene encodes CDR1 SGHKS and CDR2 YYEKEE (reference sequence). The V end lost 2 bases, the J end lost 6 bases, and 11 bases lay between the germline ends. CDR3 sequence: CASSFSVGSEAFF. CDR3 bases: TGTGCCAGCAGCTTTTCAGTAGGATCTGAAGCTTTCTTT.

This clonotype was recorded a few times. The gene calls are TRBV28 and TRBJ1-1; 7 bases fit TRBD1. Germline-derived CDR1 and CDR2 are MDHEN and SYDVKM. The CDR3 consists of 15 residues. The ends lost 4 bases at V and 5 bases at J; junction bases unmatched: 10. The CDR3, as DNA: TGTGCCAGCAGTTCCACGACAGGGTGGGTTACTGAAGCTTTCTTT. This gives the protein CASSSTTGWVTEAFF.

This chain joins TRBV14 and TRBJ2-2, with a possible D match to TRBD1 (6 bases). CDR1 is SGHDN, CDR2 FVKESK, per germline. The CDR3 contains 15 residues. V was pared by 5 bases and J by 0 bases, with 10 bases between. The CDR3: CASSYGQPNTGELFF. The CDR3, as DNA: TGTGCCAGCAGCTACGGACAGCCGAACACCGGGGAGCTGTTTTTT.

This chain connects TRBV6-6 to TRBJ2-5; 7 bases fit TRBD1. Germline assignment: CDR1 MNHNY and CDR2 SVGAGI (reference sequence). Unmatched junction bases numbered 6, after V lost 6 bases and J lost 2 bases. The CDR3 runs 14 residues. CDR3 sequence (DNA): TGTGCCAGCAGCCCCCAGGGACAGCAAGAGACCCAGTACTTC. This translates into CASSPQGQQETQYF.

The chain uses TRBV20-1 and TRBJ1-5; 9 nucleotides align to TRBD1. The ends lost 7 bases at V and 4 bases at J; junction bases unmatched: 11. This CDR3 contains 15 residues. Germline loops: CDR1 DFQATT, CDR2 SNEGSKA (reference sequence). The CDR3, as DNA: TGCAGTGTTCTTCACGGGACAGGGTTTAATCAGCCCCAGCATTTT. Translated: CSVLHGTGFNQPQHF.